This T cell receptor (beta chain) came from a study of Ad26.COV2.S vaccination and SARS-CoV-2 variants. The wider study: Once, or twice with 56 days between doses, Ad26.COV2.S was given intramuscularly.

Treatment described: over 15 received Ad26.COV2.S at low or high dose, single or two shots; 5 received placebo; per-sample allocation not given. Material that was analyzed had been drawn on day 63 after the first vaccine or placebo injection. This table comes from immunoSEQ multiplex PCR, and its TCRdb copy is limited to in-frame clones, with some not included. The table shows 500,000 or so clones, with roughly 85% occurring only once. This clone appeared once. The CDR3 runs 12 residues. The junction had 7 bases not matched to a gene; V was cut back by 5 bases and J by 6 bases. Germline V gene data show CDR1 as SQVTM and CDR2 as ANQGSEA.

The chain carries TRBV29-1 and TRBJ2-7; TRBD2 agrees at 7 bases. This receptor was taken from a person aged 18-65 years who received the Ad26.COV2.S COVID-19 vaccine or a placebo. The sample was peripheral blood, taken in a trial of Ad26.COV2.S vaccine versus placebo. The CDR3 nucleotides are TGCAGCGTTTGGGGGGGTGTGGGCGAGCAGTACTTC. Its translation: CSVWGGVGEQYF.